One T cell receptor (beta chain) is described in this entry. Primers used in a second PCR of about 7 to 12 cycles were a sample-barcoded 5' primer and a J-beta primer mix. Each of the cDNA molecules was tagged by a template-switch adaptor with 12 random nucleotides. MiXCR, applied by TCRdb to the 5' RACE reads, yields one record per CDR3 protein. The sample yields 1,500,000 or so distinct CDR3 sequences, roughly two fifths seen once. The data are from a study of blood T cells in healthy people across ages. CDR3 length equals 13 residues. Germline CDR1 GTSNPN, CDR2 SVGIG (reference sequence). V lost 3 bases and J lost 13, with 21 bases in between. Healthy Caucasians from Russia aged about 6 to 90 served as donors.

The sample was blood. The sequence was collected from a young woman in good health. This chain joins TRBV30 and TRBJ2-5; a possible D gene is TRBD1 (6 bases). CDR3 amino acids: CAWSQGHPYERYF. DNA of the CDR3: TGTGCCTGGAGCCAGGGACACCCCTACGAGCGGTACTTC.